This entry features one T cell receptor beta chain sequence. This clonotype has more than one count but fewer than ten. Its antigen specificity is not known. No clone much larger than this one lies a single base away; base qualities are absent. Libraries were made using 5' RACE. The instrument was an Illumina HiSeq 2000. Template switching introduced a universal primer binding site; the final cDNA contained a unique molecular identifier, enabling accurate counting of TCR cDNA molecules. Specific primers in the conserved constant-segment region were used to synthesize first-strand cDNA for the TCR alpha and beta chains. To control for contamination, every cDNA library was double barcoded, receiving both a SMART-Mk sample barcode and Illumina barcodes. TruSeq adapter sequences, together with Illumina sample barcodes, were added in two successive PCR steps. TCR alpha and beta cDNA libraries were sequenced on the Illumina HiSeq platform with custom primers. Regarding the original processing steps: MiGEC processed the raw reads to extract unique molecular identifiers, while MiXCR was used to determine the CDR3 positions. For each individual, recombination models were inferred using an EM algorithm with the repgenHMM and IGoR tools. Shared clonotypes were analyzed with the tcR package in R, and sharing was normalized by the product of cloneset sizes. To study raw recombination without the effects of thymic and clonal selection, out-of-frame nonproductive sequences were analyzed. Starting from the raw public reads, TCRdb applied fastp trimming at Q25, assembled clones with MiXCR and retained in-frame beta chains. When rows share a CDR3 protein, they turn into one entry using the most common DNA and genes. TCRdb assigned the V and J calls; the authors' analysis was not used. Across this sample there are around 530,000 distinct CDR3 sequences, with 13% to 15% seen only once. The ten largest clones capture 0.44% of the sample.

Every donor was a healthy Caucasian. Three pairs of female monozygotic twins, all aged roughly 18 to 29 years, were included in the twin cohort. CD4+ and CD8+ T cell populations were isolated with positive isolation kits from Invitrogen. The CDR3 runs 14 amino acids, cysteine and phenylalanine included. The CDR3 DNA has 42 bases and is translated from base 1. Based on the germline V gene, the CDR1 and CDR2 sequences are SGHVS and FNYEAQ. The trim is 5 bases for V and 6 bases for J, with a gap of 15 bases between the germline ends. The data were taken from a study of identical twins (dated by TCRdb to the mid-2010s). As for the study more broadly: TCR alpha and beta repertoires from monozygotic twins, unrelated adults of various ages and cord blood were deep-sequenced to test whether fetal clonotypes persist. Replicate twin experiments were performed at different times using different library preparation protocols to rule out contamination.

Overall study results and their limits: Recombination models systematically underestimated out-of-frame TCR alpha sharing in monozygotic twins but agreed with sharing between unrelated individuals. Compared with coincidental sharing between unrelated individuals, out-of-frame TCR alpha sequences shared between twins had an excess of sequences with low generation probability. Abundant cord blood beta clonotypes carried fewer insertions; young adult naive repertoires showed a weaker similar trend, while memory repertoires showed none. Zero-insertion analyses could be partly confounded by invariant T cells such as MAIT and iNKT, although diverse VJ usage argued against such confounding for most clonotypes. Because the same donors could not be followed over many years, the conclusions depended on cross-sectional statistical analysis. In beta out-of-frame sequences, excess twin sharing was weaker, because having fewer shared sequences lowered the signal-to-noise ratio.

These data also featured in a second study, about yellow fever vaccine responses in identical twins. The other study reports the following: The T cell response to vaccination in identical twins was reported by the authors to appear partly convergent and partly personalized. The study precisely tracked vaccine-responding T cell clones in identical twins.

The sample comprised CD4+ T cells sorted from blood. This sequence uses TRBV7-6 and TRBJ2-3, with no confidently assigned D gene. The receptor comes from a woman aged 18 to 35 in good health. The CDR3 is CASSPRIPGDTQYF. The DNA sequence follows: TGTGCCAGCAGCCCACGGATACCCGGCGATACGCAGTATTTT.